A single sample is the source of the 8 T cell receptor beta chains below, sequenced in a study of blood T cell repertoires in COVID-19. The method was immunoSEQ multiplex PCR; TCRdb's version includes in-frame clones alone and lacks a portion of them. The sample gives 150,000 to 200,000 clones, around 84% of which show up once; 6% is in the top ten. The sample comprised PBMCs or T cells enriched from blood (not recorded which). The receptor set was obtained from a middle-aged man who had recovered from COVID-19.

The chain carries TRBV25-1 and TRBJ2-1; the match to TRBD2 covers 8 bases. This CDR3 is 15 amino acids long. With 5 bases clipped from V and 4 bases from J, the junction kept 7 bases outside the gene matches. Germline values: CDR1 MGHDK, CDR2 SYGVNS. The CDR3 sequence: CASSQSGGGYNEQFF. The CDR3, as DNA: TGTGCCAGCAGTCAAAGCGGGGGTGGGTACAATGAGCAGTTCTTC.

The chain recombines TRBV9 with TRBJ2-2; 11 bases are a match to TRBD2. CDR1 and CDR2 from the germline V gene are SGDLS and YYNGEE. The CDR3 is made up of 17 amino acids. After removal of 0 bases from V and 4 bases from J, the junction contained 5 bases not matched to a gene. In DNA, the CDR3 is TGTGCCAGCAGCGTAGAACTAGCGGGGGTTAGCACCGGGGAGCTGTTTTTT. Its translation: CASSVELAGVSTGELFF.

The rearrangement links TRBV3-1 (or the pseudogene TRBV3-2) to TRBJ1-1, with TRBD1 as a possible D gene (6 bases). Looked up from germline, CDR1 is LGHDT and CDR2 is YNNKEL (reference sequence). V was shortened by 4 bases and J by 0 bases, with 9 bases between the two germline ends. The CDR3 totals 14 residues. The CDR3 protein is CASSRGQMNTEAFF. The CDR3 DNA reads TGTGCCAGCAGCCGCGGACAGATGAACACTGAAGCTTTCTTT.

This clone was counted once. The genes are TRBV9 and TRBJ2-2, with a possible D match to TRBD1 (7 bases). V was cut by 6 bases and J by 0 bases, with 12 bases left in between. The CDR3 consists of 15 residues. CDR1 SGDLS and CDR2 YYNGEE come from the germline V gene. CDR3 amino acids: CASTPRGANTGELFF. The CDR3 coding sequence is TGTGCCAGCACCCCCAGGGGGGCGAACACCGGGGAGCTGTTTTTT.

This chain joins TRBV10-3 and TRBJ2-3, with D possibly matching TRBD1 (6 bases). The CDR3 runs 14 residues. The germline V gene has CDR1 ENHRY and CDR2 SYGVKD. V was trimmed by 4 bases and J by 2 bases, leaving 10 bases between them. The CDR3 loop is CAISVGGSTDTQYF. DNA for the CDR3: TGTGCCATCAGTGTAGGGGGTTCCACAGATACGCAGTATTTT.

The chain recombines TRBV18 with TRBJ1-4, with no clear D. This CDR3 has 15 residues. Trimming stripped 5 bases from V and 6 bases from J, with 16 bases between. Germline CDR1 is KGHSH and CDR2 is LQKENI. CDR3 loop: CASSAEGGGDEKLFF. In nucleotides, the CDR3 is TGTGCCAGCTCAGCGGAGGGCGGTGGGGATGAAAAACTGTTTTTT. Filled out from reference TRBV18 and TRBJ1-4, the complete variable domain reads NAGVMQNPRHLVRRRGQEARLRCSPMKGHSHVYWYRQLPEEGLKFMVYLQKENIIDESGMPKERFSAEFPKEGPSILRIQQVVRGDSAAYFCASSAEGGGDEKLFFGSGTQLSVL.

This chain uses TRBV18 with TRBJ1-1; D is possibly TRBD1 (6 bases). This CDR3 spans 13 amino acids. The V end was cut by 3 bases, the J end by 4 bases, with 9 bases between. Germline V CDR1 and CDR2: KGHSH, LQKENI. Here the CDR3 reads CASSPQGPTEAFF. CDR3 nucleotides: TGTGCCAGCTCACCTCAGGGGCCCACTGAAGCTTTCTTT.

The rearrangement joins TRBV5-1 to TRBJ1-6; no definite D call. The V gene lost 4 bases and the J gene lost 9 bases, with 17 bases spanning the gap. Germline lookup yields CDR1 SGHRS and CDR2 YFSETQ. The CDR3 runs to 15 residues. Here the CDR3 reads CASSAETPSISPLHF. The CDR3 DNA reads as TGCGCCAGCAGCGCAGAGACCCCTAGCATTTCACCCCTCCACTTT.